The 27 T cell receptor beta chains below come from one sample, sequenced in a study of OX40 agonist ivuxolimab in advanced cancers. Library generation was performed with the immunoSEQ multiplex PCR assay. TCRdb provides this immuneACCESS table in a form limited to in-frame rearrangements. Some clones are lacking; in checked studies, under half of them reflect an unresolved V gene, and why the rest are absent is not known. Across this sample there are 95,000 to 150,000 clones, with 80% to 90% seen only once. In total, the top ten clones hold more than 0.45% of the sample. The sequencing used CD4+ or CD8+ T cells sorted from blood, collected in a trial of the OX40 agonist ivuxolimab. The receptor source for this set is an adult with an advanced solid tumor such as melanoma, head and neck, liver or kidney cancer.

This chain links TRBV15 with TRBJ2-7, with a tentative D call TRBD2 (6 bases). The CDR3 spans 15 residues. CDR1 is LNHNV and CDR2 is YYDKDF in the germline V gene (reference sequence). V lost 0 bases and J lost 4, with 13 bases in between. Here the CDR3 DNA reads TGTGCCACCAGCAGAGATTCCGGGGGTCCATACGAGCAGTACTTC. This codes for CATSRDSGGPYEQYF.

In nucleotides, the CDR3 is TGTGCCAGCAGCAAATGGGGGGGAGGGACCCAGTACTTC. As protein: CASSKWGGGTQYF. This rearrangement joins TRBV11-2 to TRBJ2-5, with TRBD2 matching over 7 bases. With 5 bases clipped from V and 7 bases from J, the junction kept 7 bases outside the gene matches. CDR1 and CDR2 from the germline V gene are SGHAT and FQNNGV. The CDR3 has 13 amino acids.

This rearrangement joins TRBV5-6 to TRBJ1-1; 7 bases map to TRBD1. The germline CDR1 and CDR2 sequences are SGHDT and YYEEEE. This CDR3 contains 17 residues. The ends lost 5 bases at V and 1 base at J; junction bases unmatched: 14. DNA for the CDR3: TGTGCCAGCAGTTTCCTAGCCGCGGGACAGTCGAACACTGAAGCTTTCTTT. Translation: CASSFLAAGQSNTEAFF.

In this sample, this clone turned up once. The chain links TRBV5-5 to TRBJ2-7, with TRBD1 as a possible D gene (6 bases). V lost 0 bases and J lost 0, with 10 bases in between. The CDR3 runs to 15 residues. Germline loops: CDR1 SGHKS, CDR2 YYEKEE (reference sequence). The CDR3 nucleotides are TGTGCCAGCAGCTTGGGCCGGGACACCTCCTACGAGCAGTACTTC. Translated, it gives CASSLGRDTSYEQYF.

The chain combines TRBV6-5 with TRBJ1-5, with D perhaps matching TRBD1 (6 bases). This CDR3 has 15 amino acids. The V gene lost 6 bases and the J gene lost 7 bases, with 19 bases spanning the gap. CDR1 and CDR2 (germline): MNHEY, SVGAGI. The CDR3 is CASSPLGGVDQPQHF. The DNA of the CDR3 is TGTGCCAGCAGCCCCCTGGGGGGCGTGGACCAGCCCCAGCATTTT.

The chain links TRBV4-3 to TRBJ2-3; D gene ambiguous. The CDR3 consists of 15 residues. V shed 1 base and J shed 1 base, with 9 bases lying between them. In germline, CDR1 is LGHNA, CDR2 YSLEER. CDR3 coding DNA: TGCGCCAGCAGCCAAGGCTGGGCAGGCACAGATACGCAGTATTTT. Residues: CASSQGWAGTDTQYF.

CDR3 nucleotide sequence: TGCGCCAGCAGCACGGACACTAAAAACACCATATATTTT. Translating it yields CASSTDTKNTIYF. The chain joins TRBV5-1 to TRBJ1-3, with TRBD1 as a possible D gene (5 bases). The CDR3 consists of 13 residues. V lost 4 bases and J lost 6, with 11 bases in between. CDR1 and CDR2 from the germline V gene are SGHRS and YFSETQ.

This CDR3 is CASSQQHPGTALNGANVLTF. CDR3 nucleotides: TGCGCCAGCAGTCAGCAACACCCCGGGACAGCCCTAAATGGGGCCAACGTCCTGACTTTC. The rearrangement uses TRBV23-1 and TRBJ2-6, with TRBD1 matching over 7 bases. TRBV23-1 is annotated as an ORF whose role is uncertain. V gave up 3 bases and J gave up 3 bases; unmatched junction bases: 17. This CDR3 is built from 20 residues.

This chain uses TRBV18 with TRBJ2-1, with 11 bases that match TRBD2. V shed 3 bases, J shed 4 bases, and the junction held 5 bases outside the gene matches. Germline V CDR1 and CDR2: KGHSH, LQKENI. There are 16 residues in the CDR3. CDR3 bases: TGTGCCAGCTCACCCCCGACTAGCGGGGTTTACAATGAGCAGTTCTTC. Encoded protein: CASSPPTSGVYNEQFF. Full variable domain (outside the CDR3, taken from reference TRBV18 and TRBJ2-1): NAGVMQNPRHLVRRRGQEARLRCSPMKGHSHVYWYRQLPEEGLKFMVYLQKENIIDESGMPKERFSAEFPKEGPSILRIQQVVRGDSAAYFCASSPPTSGVYNEQFFGPGTRLTVL.

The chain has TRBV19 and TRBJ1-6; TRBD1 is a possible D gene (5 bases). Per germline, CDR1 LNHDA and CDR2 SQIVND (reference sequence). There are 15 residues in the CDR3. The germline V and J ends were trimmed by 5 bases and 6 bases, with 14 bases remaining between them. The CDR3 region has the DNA TGTGCCAGTAGTCCTGGGTTGACAGTTAATTCACCCCTCCACTTT. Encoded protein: CASSPGLTVNSPLHF. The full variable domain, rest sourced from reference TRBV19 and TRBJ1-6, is DGGITQSPKYLFRKEGQNVTLSCEQNLNHDAMYWYRQDPGQGLRLIYYSQIVNDFQKGDIAEGYSVSREKKESFPLTVTSAQKNPTAFYLCASSPGLTVNSPLHFGNGTRLTVT.

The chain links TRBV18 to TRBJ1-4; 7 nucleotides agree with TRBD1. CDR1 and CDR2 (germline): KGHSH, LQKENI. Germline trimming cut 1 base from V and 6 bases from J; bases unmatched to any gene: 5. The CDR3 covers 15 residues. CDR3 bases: TGTGCCAGCTCACCACGAAAAGACAGGGATGAAAAACTGTTTTTT. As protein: CASSPRKDRDEKLFF.

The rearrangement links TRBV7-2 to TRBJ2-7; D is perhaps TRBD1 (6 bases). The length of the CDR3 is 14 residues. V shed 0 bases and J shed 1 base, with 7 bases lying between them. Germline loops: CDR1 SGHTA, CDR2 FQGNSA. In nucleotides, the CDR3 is TGTGCCAGCAGCTTAGCGAGGGGGTCCTACGAGCAGTACTTC. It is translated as CASSLARGSYEQYF.

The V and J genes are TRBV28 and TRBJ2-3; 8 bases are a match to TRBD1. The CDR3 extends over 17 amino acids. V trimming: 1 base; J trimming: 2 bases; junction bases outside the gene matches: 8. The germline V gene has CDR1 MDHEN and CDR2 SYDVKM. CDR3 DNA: TGTGCCAGCAGTTTATTGGGACAGGCTTCATACACAGATACGCAGTATTTT. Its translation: CASSLLGQASYTDTQYF. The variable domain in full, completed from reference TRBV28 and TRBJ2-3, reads DVKVTQSSRYLVKRTGEKVFLECVQDMDHENMFWYRQDPGLGLRLIYFSYDVKMKEKGDIPEGYSVSREKKERFSLILESASTNQTSMYLCASSLLGQASYTDTQYFGPGTRLTVL.

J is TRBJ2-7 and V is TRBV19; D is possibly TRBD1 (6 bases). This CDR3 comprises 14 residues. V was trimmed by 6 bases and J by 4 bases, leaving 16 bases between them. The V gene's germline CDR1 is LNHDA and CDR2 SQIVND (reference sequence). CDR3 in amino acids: CASSKSGTRYEQYF. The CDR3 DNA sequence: TGTGCCAGTAGCAAATCCGGGACAAGATACGAGCAGTACTTC. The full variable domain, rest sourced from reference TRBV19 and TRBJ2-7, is DGGITQSPKYLFRKEGQNVTLSCEQNLNHDAMYWYRQDPGQGLRLIYYSQIVNDFQKGDIAEGYSVSREKKESFPLTVTSAQKNPTAFYLCASSKSGTRYEQYFGPGTRLTVT.

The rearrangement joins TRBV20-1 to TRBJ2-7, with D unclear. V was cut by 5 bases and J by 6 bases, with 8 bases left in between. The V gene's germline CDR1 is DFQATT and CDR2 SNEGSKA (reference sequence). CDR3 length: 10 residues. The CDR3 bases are TGCAGTGCTGGTTCCCGCGAGCAGTACTTC. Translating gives CSAGSREQYF.

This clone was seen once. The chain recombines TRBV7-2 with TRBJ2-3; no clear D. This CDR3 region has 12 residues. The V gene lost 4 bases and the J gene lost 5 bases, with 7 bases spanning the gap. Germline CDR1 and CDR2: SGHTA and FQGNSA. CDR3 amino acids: CASSSLRDTQYF. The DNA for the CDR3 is TGTGCCAGCAGCTCTTTGCGAGATACGCAGTATTTT.

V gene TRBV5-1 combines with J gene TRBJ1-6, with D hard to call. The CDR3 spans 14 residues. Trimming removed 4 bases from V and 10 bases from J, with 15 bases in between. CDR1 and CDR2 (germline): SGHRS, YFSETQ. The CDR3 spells CASSPGGIESPLHF. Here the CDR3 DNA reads TGCGCCAGCAGCCCAGGCGGGATTGAGTCACCCCTCCACTTT.

The CDR3 sequence: CASTKGGLGGYTF. The CDR3 DNA sequence: TGTGCCAGCACCAAGGGGGGGTTAGGTGGCTACACCTTC. The genes are TRBV28 and TRBJ1-2; D perhaps matches TRBD1 (6 bases). CDR1 and CDR2 from the germline V gene are MDHEN and SYDVKM. This CDR3 spans 13 amino acids. The V end was cut by 7 bases, the J end by 7 bases, with 16 bases between.

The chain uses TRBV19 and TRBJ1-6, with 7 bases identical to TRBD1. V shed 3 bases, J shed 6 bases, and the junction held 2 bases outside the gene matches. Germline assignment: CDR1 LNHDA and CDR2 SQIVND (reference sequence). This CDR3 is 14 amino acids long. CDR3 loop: CASSIDRANSPLHF. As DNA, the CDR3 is TGTGCCAGTAGTATCGACAGGGCTAATTCACCCCTCCACTTT.

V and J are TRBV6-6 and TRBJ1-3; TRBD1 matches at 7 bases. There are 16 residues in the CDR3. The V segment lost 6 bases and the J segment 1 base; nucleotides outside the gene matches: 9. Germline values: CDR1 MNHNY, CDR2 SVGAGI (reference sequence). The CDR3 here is CASSPKGAGSGNTIYF. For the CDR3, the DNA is TGTGCCAGCAGCCCAAAGGGGGCAGGATCTGGAAACACCATATATTTT.

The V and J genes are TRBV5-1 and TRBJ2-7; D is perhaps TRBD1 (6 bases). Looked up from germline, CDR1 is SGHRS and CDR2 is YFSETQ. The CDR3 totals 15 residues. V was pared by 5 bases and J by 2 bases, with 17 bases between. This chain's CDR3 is CASRFRGETAYEQYF. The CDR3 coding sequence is TGCGCCAGCAGGTTCAGGGGAGAAACGGCCTACGAGCAGTACTTC. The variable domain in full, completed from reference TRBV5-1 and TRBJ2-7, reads KAGVTQTPRYLIKTRGQQVTLSCSPISGHRSVSWYQQTPGQGLQFLFEYFSETQRNKGNFPGRFSGRQFSNSRSEMNVSTLELGDSALYLCASRFRGETAYEQYFGPGTRLTVT.

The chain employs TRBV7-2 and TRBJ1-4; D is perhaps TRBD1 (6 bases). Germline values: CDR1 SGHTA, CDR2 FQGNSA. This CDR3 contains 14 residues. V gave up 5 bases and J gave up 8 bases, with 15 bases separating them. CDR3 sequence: CASSADRNSEKLFF. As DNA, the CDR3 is TGTGCCAGCAGCGCCGACAGGAACAGCGAAAAACTGTTTTTT.

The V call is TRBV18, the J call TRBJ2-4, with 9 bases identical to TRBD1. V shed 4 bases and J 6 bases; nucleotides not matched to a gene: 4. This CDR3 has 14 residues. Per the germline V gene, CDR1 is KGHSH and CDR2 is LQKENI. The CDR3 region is CASSRGQGSNIQYF. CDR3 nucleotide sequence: TGTGCCAGCTCACGTGGACAGGGGTCAAACATTCAGTACTTC.

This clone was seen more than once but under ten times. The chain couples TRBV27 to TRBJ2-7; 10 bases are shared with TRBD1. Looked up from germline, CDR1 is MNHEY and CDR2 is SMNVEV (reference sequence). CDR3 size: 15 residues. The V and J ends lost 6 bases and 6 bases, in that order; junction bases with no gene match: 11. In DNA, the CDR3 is TGTGCCAGCAGAGCCAGACCGGGACAGGGGAGCGAGCAGTACTTC. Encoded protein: CASRARPGQGSEQYF.

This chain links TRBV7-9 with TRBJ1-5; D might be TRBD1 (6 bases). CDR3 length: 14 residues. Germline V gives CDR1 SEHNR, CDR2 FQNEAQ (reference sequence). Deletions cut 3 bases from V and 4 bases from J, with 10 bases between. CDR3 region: CASSFPGQNQPQHF. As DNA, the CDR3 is TGTGCCAGCAGCTTCCCTGGACAGAATCAGCCCCAGCATTTT.

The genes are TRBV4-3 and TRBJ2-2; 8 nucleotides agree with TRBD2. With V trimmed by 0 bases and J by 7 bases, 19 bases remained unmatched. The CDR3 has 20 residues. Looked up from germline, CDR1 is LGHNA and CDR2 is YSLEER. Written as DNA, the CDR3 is TGCGCCAGCAGCCAAGATCCATCGGGGGGGCCAGTGGGTTTTATCGGGGAGCTGTTTTTT. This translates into CASSQDPSGGPVGFIGELFF.

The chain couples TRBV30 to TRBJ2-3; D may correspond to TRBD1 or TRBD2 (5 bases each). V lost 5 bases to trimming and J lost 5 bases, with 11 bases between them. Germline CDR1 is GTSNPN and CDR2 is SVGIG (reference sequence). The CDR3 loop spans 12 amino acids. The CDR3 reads CAWGGGGDTQYF. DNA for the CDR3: TGTGCCTGGGGGGGTGGTGGAGATACGCAGTATTTT.